These T cell receptor beta chains were read from a single sample in a study of cytomegalovirus exposure and HLA in healthy donors. Clones were read by immunoSEQ multiplex PCR, and TCRdb kept only the in-frame ones, dropping some. Among approximately 140,000 clones listed, 70% to 85% were seen once. Material: PBMCs. These receptors were obtained from a man over 45 in good health and CMV-seronegative. CDR3s include the opening cysteine and the closing phenylalanine or tryptophan. Fields, in order: D gene, V gene, J gene, clone size, CDR3 DNA, CDR3 protein. D genes are given only for firm matches. Size is omitted from some rows. Given values are once, few, many or a class for expanded clones.

D: -
V: TRBV7-3
J: TRBJ2-1
size: -
DNA: TGTGCCAGCAGCCCGTTAGGGGGGGTTGAGCAGTTCTTC
CDR3: CASSPLGGVEQFF

D: -
V: TRBV12-2
J: TRBJ1-1
size: -
DNA: TGTGCAAGTCGCTCAAACCTAAGACAGGCCCGTATGAACACTGAAGCTTTCTTT
CDR3: CASRSNLRQARMNTEAFF

D: TRBD2
V: TRBV11-1
J: TRBJ2-3
size: -
DNA: TGTGCCAGCAGCGTAGGACTAGCGGTTAGCACAGATACGCAGTATTTT
CDR3: CASSVGLAVSTDTQYF

D: -
V: TRBV5-1
J: TRBJ2-3
size: -
DNA: TGCGCCAGCAGCTTGGGCGTGAATTCGCCTACAGATACGCAGTATTTT
CDR3: CASSLGVNSPTDTQYF

D: -
V: TRBV7-8
J: TRBJ2-7
size: -
DNA: TGTGCCAGCAGCCAGGCAGTATCCCCTTACGAGCAGTACTTC
CDR3: CASSQAVSPYEQYF

D: -
V: TRBV6-6
J: TRBJ1-1
size: -
DNA: TGTGCCAGCAGTCCCATGAACACTGAAGCTTTCTTT
CDR3: CASSPMNTEAFF

D: TRBD1
V: TRBV2
J: TRBJ1-3
size: -
DNA: TGTGCCAGCGGGGGGTATTGGGACAGCTCTGGAAACACCATATATTTT
CDR3: CASGGYWDSSGNTIYF

D: TRBD1
V: TRBV11-1
J: TRBJ2-1
size: few
DNA: TGTGCCAGCAGCCCCGGGACAGGGGGCGCGAACAATGAGCAGTTCTTC
CDR3: CASSPGTGGANNEQFF

D: -
V: TRBV6-1
J: TRBJ1-1
size: -
DNA: TGTGCCAGCAGTGAACGGCGGGCTTTCTTT
CDR3: CASSERRAFF

D: -
V: TRBV30
J: TRBJ1-2
size: -
DNA: TGTGCCTGGAGTGTACGTACCGCGTATGGCTACACCTTC
CDR3: CAWSVRTAYGYTF

D: -
V: TRBV6-4
J: TRBJ1-2
size: -
DNA: TGTGCCAGCAGTGCAGAGGGCTATGGCTACACCTTC
CDR3: CASSAEGYGYTF

D: TRBD1
V: TRBV18
J: TRBJ2-5
size: -
DNA: TGTGCCAGCTCGCCTGACAGGGCCCAAGAGACCCAGTACTTC
CDR3: CASSPDRAQETQYF

D: TRBD2
V: TRBV2
J: TRBJ2-2
size: -
DNA: TGTGCCAGCAGTGGGTGGCGGGGGGCCGACACCGGGGAGCTGTTTTTT
CDR3: CASSGWRGADTGELFF

D: TRBD2
V: TRBV7-8
J: TRBJ2-7
size: -
DNA: TGTGCCAGCAGCCCCGGGAGGGGGGAGTCCTACGAGCAGTACTTC
CDR3: CASSPGRGESYEQYF

D: TRBD1
V: TRBV13
J: TRBJ2-1
size: -
DNA: TGTGCCAGCAGCTCACAGGGGGATGAGCAGTTCTTC
CDR3: CASSSQGDEQFF

D: -
V: TRBV4-1
J: TRBJ2-7
size: -
DNA: TGCGCCAGCAGCCAAGGTCGGGGAGACTACGAGCAGTACTTC
CDR3: CASSQGRGDYEQYF

D: -
V: TRBV2
J: TRBJ2-1
size: -
DNA: TGTGCCAGCAACAGTGGCAATGGGCAGTTCTTC
CDR3: CASNSGNGQFF

D: -
V: TRBV19
J: TRBJ2-4
size: -
DNA: TGTGCCAGTAGTATCGGGGTTCTCCCTTACTTC
CDR3: CASSIGVLPYF

D: -
V: TRBV7-3
J: TRBJ1-1
size: -
DNA: TGTGCCAGCGCGTATGATGCGGGGGCGGGAACTGAAGCTTTCTTT
CDR3: CASAYDAGAGTEAFF

D: -
V: TRBV5-1
J: TRBJ1-2
size: -
DNA: TGCGCCAGCAGCTTGGGGTCCGGGACAATGGGAGGCTACACCTTC
CDR3: CASSLGSGTMGGYTF

D: TRBD1
V: TRBV29-1
J: TRBJ1-5
size: -
DNA: TGCAGCGTCGCCGGTGGGACAGGCGATCAGCCCCAGCATTTT
CDR3: CSVAGGTGDQPQHF

D: -
V: TRBV4-3
J: TRBJ1-2
size: -
DNA: TGCGCCAGCAGCCAAGATCCTAGTCCTAACTATGGCTACACCTTC
CDR3: CASSQDPSPNYGYTF

D: -
V: TRBV18
J: TRBJ2-7
size: -
DNA: TGTGCCAGCTCACTCCGCCGGACAACCTACGAGCAGTACTTC
CDR3: CASSLRRTTYEQYF

D: -
V: TRBV2
J: TRBJ1-1
size: -
DNA: TGTGCCAGCAGTGAATGGCAGGGTTTGAACACTGAAGCTTTCTTT
CDR3: CASSEWQGLNTEAFF

D: -
V: TRBV29-1
J: TRBJ2-1
size: -
DNA: TGCAGCGTTGATACCTACAATGAGCAGTTCTTC
CDR3: CSVDTYNEQFF

D: -
V: TRBV23-1
J: TRBJ2-5
size: -
DNA: TGCGCCAGCAGTCGGAGGGGGCGTATGGAGACCCAGTACTTC
CDR3: CASSRRGRMETQYF

D: -
V: TRBV13
J: TRBJ2-7
size: -
DNA: TGTGCCAGCAGCTTGGCCCGGACAGACTCGGGCGACGAGCAGTACTTC
CDR3: CASSLARTDSGDEQYF

D: -
V: TRBV18
J: TRBJ1-2
size: -
DNA: TGTGCCAGCTCACGACGTGGTAGGCGAGGCGCTAACTATGGCTACACCTTC
CDR3: CASSRRGRRGANYGYTF

D: TRBD1
V: TRBV27
J: TRBJ1-1
size: -
DNA: TGTGCCAGCAGCTGGACAGGGGGGAACACTGAAGCTTTCTTT
CDR3: CASSWTGGNTEAFF